This record concerns one T cell receptor (beta chain) sequence. This sample is part of a study of T cell changes during pregnancy in multiple sclerosis. J lost 1 base, V lost 0 bases, and 4 bases had no gene match. The V gene's germline CDR1 is LNHNV and CDR2 YYDKDF (reference sequence). The length of the CDR3 is 16 residues. Measured with immunoSEQ multiplex PCR; TCRdb has only the in-frame clones, and not every one. Here the sample spans under 55,000 clones, approximately 94% being singletons. The chain uses TRBV15 and TRBJ2-5, with 8 bases matching TRBD2. The origin of this receptor is a female donor with multiple sclerosis, enrolled in a pregnancy study. The material was CD4+ T cells from peripheral blood mononuclear cells, obtained before pregnancy. The CDR3 nucleotides read TGTGCCACCAGCAGAGATCACGCGGGGGGCCAAGAGACCCAGTACTTC. As protein: CATSRDHAGGQETQYF.